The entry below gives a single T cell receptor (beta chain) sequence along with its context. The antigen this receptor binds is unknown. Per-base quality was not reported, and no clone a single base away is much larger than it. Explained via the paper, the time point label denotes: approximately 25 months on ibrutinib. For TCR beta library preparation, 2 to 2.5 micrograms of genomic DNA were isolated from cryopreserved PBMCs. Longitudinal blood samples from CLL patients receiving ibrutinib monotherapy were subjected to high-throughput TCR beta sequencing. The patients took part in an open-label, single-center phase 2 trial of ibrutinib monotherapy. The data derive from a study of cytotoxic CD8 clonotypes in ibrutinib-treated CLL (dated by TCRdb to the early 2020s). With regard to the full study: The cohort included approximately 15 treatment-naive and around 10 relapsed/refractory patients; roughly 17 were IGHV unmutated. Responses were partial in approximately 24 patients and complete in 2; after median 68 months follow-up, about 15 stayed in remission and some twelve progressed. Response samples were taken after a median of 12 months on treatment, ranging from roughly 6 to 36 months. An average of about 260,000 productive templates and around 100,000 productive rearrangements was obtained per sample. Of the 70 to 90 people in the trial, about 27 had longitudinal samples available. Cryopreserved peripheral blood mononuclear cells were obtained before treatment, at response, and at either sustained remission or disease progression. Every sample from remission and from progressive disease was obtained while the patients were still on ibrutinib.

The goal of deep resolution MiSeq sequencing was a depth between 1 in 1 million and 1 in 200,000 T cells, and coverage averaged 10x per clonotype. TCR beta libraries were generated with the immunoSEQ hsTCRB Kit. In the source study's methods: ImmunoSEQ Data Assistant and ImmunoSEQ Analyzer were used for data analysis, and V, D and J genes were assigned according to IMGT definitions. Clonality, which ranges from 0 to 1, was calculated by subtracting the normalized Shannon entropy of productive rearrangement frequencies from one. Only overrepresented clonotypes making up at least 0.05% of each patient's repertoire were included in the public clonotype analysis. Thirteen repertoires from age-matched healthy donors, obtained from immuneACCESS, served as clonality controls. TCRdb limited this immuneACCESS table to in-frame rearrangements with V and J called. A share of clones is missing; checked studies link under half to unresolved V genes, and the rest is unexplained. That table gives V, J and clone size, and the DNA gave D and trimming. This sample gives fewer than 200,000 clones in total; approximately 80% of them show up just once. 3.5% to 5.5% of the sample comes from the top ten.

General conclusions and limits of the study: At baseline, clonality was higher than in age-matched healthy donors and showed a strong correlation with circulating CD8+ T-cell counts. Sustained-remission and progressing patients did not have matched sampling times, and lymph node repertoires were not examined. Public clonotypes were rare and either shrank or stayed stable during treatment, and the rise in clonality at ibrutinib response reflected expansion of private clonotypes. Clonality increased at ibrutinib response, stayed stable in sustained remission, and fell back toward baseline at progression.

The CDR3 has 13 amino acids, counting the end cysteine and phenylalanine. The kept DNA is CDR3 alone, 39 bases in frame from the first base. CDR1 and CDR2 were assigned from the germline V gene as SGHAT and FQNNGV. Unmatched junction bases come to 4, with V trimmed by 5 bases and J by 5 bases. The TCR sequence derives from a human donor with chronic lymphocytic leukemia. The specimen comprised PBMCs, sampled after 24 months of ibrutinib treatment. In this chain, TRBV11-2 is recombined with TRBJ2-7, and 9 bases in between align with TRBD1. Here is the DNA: TGTGCCAGCAGCGACAGGGGGTACAACGAGCAGTACTTC. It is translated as CASSDRGYNEQYF.